Presented here are 13 T cell receptor beta chains from one specimen sequenced in a study of T cell responses to AZD1222 COVID-19 vaccine. TCRdb's table, derived via immunoSEQ multiplex PCR, lists solely in-frame clones and lacks some. The sample holds roughly 130,000 clones, under 95% seen once. The specimen was peripheral blood, collected on day 0 of AZD1222 vaccination. The receptors were sampled from an adult in good health.

The chain uses TRBV30 and TRBJ2-1, with D unresolved. Per germline, CDR1 GTSNPN and CDR2 SVGIG (reference sequence). This CDR3 is built from 11 residues. Trimming removed 3 bases at V and 8 bases at J, with 8 bases between. The CDR3 DNA reads TGTGCCTGGAGACGTGTATATGAGCAGTTCTTC. It codes for CAWRRVYEQFF.

The V and J genes are TRBV7-9 and TRBJ2-1; 7 bases line up with TRBD1. The germline V gene has CDR1 SEHNR and CDR2 FQNEAQ (reference sequence). J gave up 7 bases and V 4 bases, and 13 bases lay outside the gene matches. There are 16 residues in the CDR3. Here the CDR3 reads CASSSTRTGRTNEQFF. In DNA, the CDR3 is TGTGCCAGCAGCTCGACGCGGACAGGTCGGACGAATGAGCAGTTCTTC.

This rearrangement joins TRBV12-5 to TRBJ1-5; D is uncertain. CDR1 LGHNT and CDR2 FRNRAP come from the germline V gene. The CDR3 is made up of 14 amino acids. The germline V and J ends were trimmed by 2 bases and 6 bases, with 11 bases remaining between them. CDR3 residues: CASGLLATGQPQHF. The CDR3 DNA sequence: TGTGCTAGTGGTTTGTTGGCGACGGGTCAGCCCCAGCATTTT.

This clone was detected once. The J gene is TRBJ1-4, the V gene TRBV4-2; possible D gene TRBD1, 5 bases. Trimming cost V 0 bases and J 0 bases, with 11 bases left between them. The germline V gene encodes CDR1 LGHNA and CDR2 YNFKEQ. The CDR3 contains 17 residues. Here the CDR3 reads CASSQDREGATNEKLFF. The CDR3 bases are TGTGCCAGCAGCCAAGACAGGGAGGGAGCAACTAATGAAAAACTGTTTTTT.

The gene calls are TRBV10-3 and TRBJ1-2; D remains unclear. This CDR3 is 15 amino acids long. The V end lost 6 bases, the J end lost 7 bases, and 21 bases lay between the germline ends. The germline V gene has CDR1 ENHRY and CDR2 SYGVKD. The CDR3 coding sequence is TGTGCCATCAGGACTTTGAGCGCTGACGTGGGTGGCTACACCTTC. Translation gives CAIRTLSADVGGYTF.

This clone was seen once. This chain uses TRBV2 with TRBJ1-5; possible D gene TRBD1, 6 bases. Trimming took off 6 bases at V and 0 bases at J, with 24 bases between the two ends. The germline V gene has CDR1 SNHLY and CDR2 FYNNEI. The CDR3 contains 19 residues. CDR3 region: CASRDPRPQGSNSNQPQHF. CDR3 sequence (DNA): TGTGCCAGCAGGGACCCTCGCCCTCAGGGGTCTAATAGCAATCAGCCCCAGCATTTT.

The genes are TRBV2 and TRBJ2-5; 10 positions agree with TRBD2. The CDR3 loop spans 13 amino acids. Per germline, CDR1 SNHLY and CDR2 FYNNEI. Trimming took 6 bases from V and 2 from J; bases not matched to a gene: 0. The CDR3 nucleotides are TGTGCCAGCAGACTAGCGGGACAAGAGACCCAGTACTTC. Its protein product is CASRLAGQETQYF.

The chain is built from TRBV5-1 and TRBJ2-1; D assignment may be TRBD1 or TRBD2 (6 bases each). V was clipped by 1 base and J by 12 bases, with 23 bases between them. Germline CDR1 and CDR2: SGHRS and YFSETQ. The CDR3 has 16 amino acids. The CDR3 nucleotides are TGCGCCAGCAGCTTGTCCTTTTGGACAGCCGACGGGGGGCAGTTCTTC. Translated, it gives CASSLSFWTADGGQFF.

The chain joins TRBV3-1 (or the pseudogene TRBV3-2) to TRBJ2-1; no definite D call. CDR1 and CDR2 (germline): LGHDT, YNNKEL (reference sequence). CDR3 length: 13 residues. The V gene lost 2 bases and the J gene lost 10 bases, with 12 bases spanning the gap. As DNA, the CDR3 is TGTGCCAGCAGCCAAAAGGCCTTTTGGGAGCAGTTCTTC. It translates to CASSQKAFWEQFF.

The V gene is TRBV19, the J gene TRBJ1-1, with a tentative D call TRBD1 (5 bases). CDR1 LNHDA and CDR2 SQIVND come from the germline V gene (reference sequence). V dropped 6 bases and J dropped 1 base, with 12 bases sitting between them. The CDR3 is 14 residues long. The CDR3 DNA follows: TGTGCCAGTAGGAGGGGACTCACGAACACTGAAGCTTTCTTT. This gives the protein CASRRGLTNTEAFF.

Only one count was recorded for this clone. V and J are TRBV28 and TRBJ1-1; TRBD1 matches at 8 bases. Germline CDR1 is MDHEN and CDR2 is SYDVKM. The J segment lost 5 bases and the V segment lost 3 bases, leaving 8 bases of the junction unmatched. The CDR3 length is 15 residues. CDR3 in amino acids: CASSFPTGVGTEAFF. In DNA, the CDR3 is TGTGCCAGCAGTTTCCCGACAGGGGTAGGTACTGAAGCTTTCTTT.

The count of this clone is one. This chain links TRBV7-8 with TRBJ2-3; D is uncertain. The CDR3 totals 15 residues. The germline CDR1 and CDR2 sequences are SGHVS and FQNEAQ. Trimming took off 6 bases at V and 3 bases at J, with 16 bases between the two ends. This CDR3 reads CASRVMGFRTDTQYF. The CDR3 nucleotides read TGTGCCAGCAGGGTAATGGGTTTTCGAACAGATACGCAGTATTTT.

The rearrangement joins TRBV6-6 to TRBJ2-3; D perhaps matches TRBD2 (5 bases). This CDR3 comprises 13 residues. V dropped 2 bases and J dropped 4 bases, with 7 bases sitting between them. Germline loops: CDR1 MNHNY, CDR2 SVGAGI (reference sequence). The DNA for the CDR3 is TGTGCCAGCAGTTACGAGGGCCCAGATACGCAGTATTTT. Its translation is CASSYEGPDTQYF.